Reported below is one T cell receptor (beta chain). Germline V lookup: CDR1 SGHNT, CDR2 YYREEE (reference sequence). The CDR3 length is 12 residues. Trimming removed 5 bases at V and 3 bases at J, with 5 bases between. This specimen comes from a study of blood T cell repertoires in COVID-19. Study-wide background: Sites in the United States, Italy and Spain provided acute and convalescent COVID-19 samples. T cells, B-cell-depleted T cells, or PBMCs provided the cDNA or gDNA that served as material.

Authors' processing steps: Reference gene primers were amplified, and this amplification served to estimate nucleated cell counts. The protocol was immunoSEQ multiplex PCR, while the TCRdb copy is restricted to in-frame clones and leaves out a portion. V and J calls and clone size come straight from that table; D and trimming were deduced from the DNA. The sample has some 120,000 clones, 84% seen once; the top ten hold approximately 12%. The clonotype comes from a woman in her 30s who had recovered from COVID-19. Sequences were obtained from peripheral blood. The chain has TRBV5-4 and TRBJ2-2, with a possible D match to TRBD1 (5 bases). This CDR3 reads CASRGDTGELFF. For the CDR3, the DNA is TGTGCCAGCAGAGGGGACACCGGGGAGCTGTTTTTT.